Each of the 14 T cell receptor beta chains below was sequenced from the same sample in a study of post-analysis software for immune sequencing data. Notes on the study in general: About 5 TRBV segments occurring more often in patients than controls included TRBV5-6, TRBV5-1 and TRBV20-1.

TCR beta cDNA libraries included unique molecular identifiers. TCRdb redid the calling of the PCR reads with MiXCR, one entry per CDR3 protein. The table lists 750,000 to 900,000 distinct CDR3 sequences, 35% to 55% of them singletons. Their antigen targets remain unknown. The sequencing sample was made of blood. The receptors derive from a girl aged 5 to 17 with multiple sclerosis.

This chain links TRBV4-2 with TRBJ2-7; a weak D match, TRBD2 (6 bases). V lost 0 bases, J lost 1 base, and 10 bases lay in between. CDR1 and CDR2 from the germline V gene are LGHNA and YNFKEQ. This CDR3 has 15 residues. The CDR3: CASSQEVAASYEQYF. The DNA of the CDR3 is TGTGCCAGCAGCCAAGAGGTAGCGGCATCCTACGAGCAGTACTTC.

The chain links TRBV10-3 to TRBJ2-5; no clear D gene. Trimming shortened V by 6 bases and J by 5 bases, and 10 bases separated the two germline ends. CDR3 length equals 12 residues. CDR1 ENHRY and CDR2 SYGVKD come from the germline V gene. The CDR3 sequence: CAIRDDWETQYF. The CDR3 DNA reads as TGTGCCATCAGGGACGACTGGGAGACCCAGTACTTC.

The chain couples TRBV5-1 to TRBJ2-1; the match to TRBD2 covers 8 bases. The CDR3 is made up of 15 amino acids. Unmatched junction bases numbered 13, after V lost 7 bases and J lost 7 bases. The germline CDR1 and CDR2 sequences are SGHRS and YFSETQ. The DNA of the CDR3 is TGCGCCAGCGAGCGTACCGGGACTAGTAATAATGAGCAGTTCTTC. Residues: CASERTGTSNNEQFF.

The chain recombines TRBV12-3 or TRBV12-4 with TRBJ2-1; the D gene could be TRBD1 or TRBD2 (5 bases each). The CDR3 is made up of 14 amino acids. V was pared by 7 bases and J by 7 bases, with 17 bases between. Here the CDR3 DNA reads TGTGCCAGCAACCGGGACGTCGCAATTAATGAGCAGTTCTTC. As protein: CASNRDVAINEQFF.

The rearrangement links TRBV24-1 to TRBJ2-2; 10 bases agree with TRBD1. Germline assignment: CDR1 KGHDR and CDR2 SFDVKD. The CDR3 length is 19 residues. The J segment lost 4 bases and the V segment lost 3 bases, leaving 13 bases of the junction unmatched. CDR3 bases: TGTGCCACCAGTGATCTAAGGGGACAGGGGTCGGGTAGCACCGGGGAGCTGTTTTTT. It translates to CATSDLRGQGSGSTGELFF.

The V gene is TRBV20-1, the J gene TRBJ1-4; tentative D call: TRBD1 (5 bases). Germline V lookup: CDR1 DFQATT, CDR2 SNEGSKA (reference sequence). The V end was cut by 2 bases, the J end by 8 bases, with 18 bases between. This CDR3 contains 15 residues. The CDR3 DNA reads as TGCAGTGCTAGATCAAGCTGGGGCAGGGTAGAAAAACTGTTTTTT. This codes for CSARSSWGRVEKLFF.

The chain recombines TRBV5-1 with TRBJ2-7; 7 bases are shared with TRBD2. The tail of the sequence fits TRBJ2-5 better, so the J call may be wrong. The CDR3 runs to 15 residues. CDR1 SGHRS and CDR2 YFSETQ come from the germline V gene. CDR3 in amino acids: CASSPQRTRRETQYF. CDR3 bases: TGCGCCAGCAGCCCACAAAGGACTAGACGAGAGACCCAGTACTTC.

This clonotype was observed a handful of times. The V and J genes are TRBV20-1 and TRBJ2-5; tentatively, D is TRBD1 or TRBD2 (5 bases each). Germline V gives CDR1 DFQATT, CDR2 SNEGSKA (reference sequence). The CDR3 covers 14 residues. Trimming left V 0 bases short and J 5 bases short, with 13 bases between. The DNA of the CDR3 is TGCAGTGCTAGAGATGGGGGTATGGTGGAGACCCAGTACTTC. This sequence encodes CSARDGGMVETQYF.

The table lists this clonotype with a few counts. The J gene is TRBJ2-7, the V gene TRBV18; 7 bases line up with TRBD2. V was pared by 2 bases and J by 2 bases, with 6 bases of the junction left unmatched. The CDR3 is 15 amino acids. CDR1 KGHSH and CDR2 LQKENI come from the germline V gene. In DNA form, the CDR3 reads TGTGCCAGCTCACCAGAGGGCGGGACTACCTACGAGCAGTACTTC. Amino acids: CASSPEGGTTYEQYF.

CDR3: CASSPLTSGNLNEQFF. The CDR3 DNA reads as TGCGCCAGCAGCCCCCTGACTAGCGGGAATTTAAATGAGCAGTTCTTC. The gene calls are TRBV5-1 and TRBJ2-1; 11 nucleotides align to TRBD2. The CDR3 is 16 residues long. V lost 4 bases, J lost 7 bases, and 10 bases stayed unmatched. Germline V lookup: CDR1 SGHRS, CDR2 YFSETQ.

The chain is built from TRBV7-3 and TRBJ1-2; 9 bases match TRBD1. The CDR3 consists of 15 residues. The junction had 1 base not matched to a gene; V was cut back by 0 bases and J by 2 bases. Germline V CDR1 and CDR2: SGHTA, FQGTGA. As DNA, the CDR3 is TGTGCCAGCAGCTTAACGGACAGGGGAAACTATGGCTACACCTTC. Its protein is CASSLTDRGNYGYTF. Drawing the rest from reference TRBV7-3 and TRBJ1-2, the complete variable domain is GAGVSQTPSNKVTEKGKYVELRCDPISGHTALYWYRQSLGQGPEFLIYFQGTGAADDSGLPNDRFFAVRPEGSVSTLKIQRTERGDSAVYLCASSLTDRGNYGYTFGSGTRLTVV.

In the case of this clonotype: One end of the junction does not line up with germline, which may come from a read error. The V gene is TRBV4-3, the J gene TRBJ2-7; weak D call: TRBD1 (6 bases). The CDR3 contains 14 residues. CDR1 and CDR2 (germline): LGHNA, YSLEER. The CDR3 sequence: CASRQAPQTGEQYF. The CDR3 nucleotides are TGCGCCAGCAGACAAGCCCCCCAGACAGGCGAGCAGTACTTC.

With respect to this clonotype: This may be a read error: a much more frequent sequence differs by one nucleotide. The chain recombines TRBV7-2 with TRBJ2-1; D remains unclear. In germline, CDR1 is SGHTA, CDR2 FQGNSA. The CDR3 is made up of 15 amino acids. Deletions cut 5 bases from V and 13 bases from J, with 24 bases between. The CDR3 DNA sequence: TGTGCCAGCAGCCTCACGGCCCTGCAGGAAGAGACCCAGTTCTTC. Encoded protein: CASSLTALQEETQFF.

The rearrangement links TRBV7-9 to TRBJ2-7; tentatively, D is TRBD2 (5 bases). The DNA end lines up better with TRBJ2-5; the J call may be wrong. The V gene's germline CDR1 is SEHNR and CDR2 FQNEAQ (reference sequence). The CDR3 covers 13 residues. CDR3 in amino acids: CASSLVGEGTQYF. Written as DNA, the CDR3 is TGTGCCAGCAGCTTAGTCGGAGAGGGGACCCAGTACTTC.